The 28 T cell receptor beta chains listed next were all sequenced from one sample in a study of T cells in Graves' hyperthyroidism and ophthalmopathy. The source material, RNA transcripts, was used to amplify TCR beta CDR3 regions. Initially, a first-round RT-PCR of the TCR CDR3 employed the HTBI primer set. TCRdb redid the calling of the multiplex PCR reads with MiXCR, one entry per CDR3 protein. The sample consists of about 350,000 distinct CDR3 sequences, around 14% of them appearing once. The sequenced sample was blood. These receptors were taken from a woman aged 25-40 years with Graves' hyperthyroidism.

A note on this clonotype: A read error may be the cause here, since a much bigger clone is one base away. The J gene is TRBJ1-5, the V gene TRBV6-1, with D possibly TRBD1 on 5 matching bases. This CDR3 is 17 amino acids long. Looked up from germline, CDR1 is MNHNS and CDR2 is SASEGT. This CDR3 reads CPSRPGTGEFSNQPQHF. The CDR3 region has the DNA TGTCCCAGCAGACCCGGGACCGGCGAATTTAGCAATCAGCCCCAGCATTTT.

This clonotype has at least ten counts. This sequence joins TRBV19 and TRBJ2-7; D tentatively fits TRBD1 or TRBD2 (5 bases each). The CDR3 is 16 residues long. Germline lookup yields CDR1 LNHDA and CDR2 SQIVND (reference sequence). Trimming took 6 bases from V and 0 from J, leaving 18 bases between them. The CDR3: CASRRTGTKSSYEQYF. In DNA form, the CDR3 reads TGTGCCAGTAGGAGAACCGGGACCAAAAGCTCCTACGAGCAGTACTTC.

This clonotype was found a few times. The chain carries TRBV2 and TRBJ2-7, with D unclear. The CDR3 is 17 amino acids. Trimming pared 5 bases from V and 0 bases from J, leaving 20 bases between. Germline CDR1 is SNHLY and CDR2 is FYNNEI. CDR3 DNA: TGTGCCAGCAGTAGAGCCCGCCGGCGAGAGAGCTCCTACGAGCAGTACTTC. This translates into CASSRARRRESSYEQYF.

This clonotype occurred many times. The chain uses TRBV7-2 and TRBJ2-4; D may correspond to TRBD1 or TRBD2 (5 bases each). CDR1 and CDR2 from the germline V gene are SGHTA and FQGNSA. The ends were cut back, 4 bases at V and 8 bases at J, with 18 bases in the middle. The CDR3 is 15 residues long. The CDR3 DNA is TGTGCCAGCAGCTCCGAGGGGTTGAGTGGGGACATTCAGTACTTC. This codes for CASSSEGLSGDIQYF.

The chain joins TRBV6-1 to TRBJ2-1, with 8 bases fitting TRBD1. Germline V gives CDR1 MNHNS, CDR2 SASEGT. The CDR3 runs to 19 residues. Losses at the gene ends were 4 bases for V and 7 bases for J; bases not matched to a gene: 21. The CDR3: CASSVSFLPRTGPRNEQFF. DNA for the CDR3: TGTGCCAGCAGTGTTTCGTTTTTGCCCAGGACAGGGCCTAGAAATGAGCAGTTCTTC.

Worth noting for this clonotype: This may come from a read error, since a much larger clone is one base off. The chain is built from TRBV5-6 and TRBJ2-1; 7 nucleotides match TRBD2. The V and J ends lost 4 bases and 4 bases, in that order; junction bases with no gene match: 14. CDR1 and CDR2 from the germline V gene are SGHDT and YYEEEE. This CDR3 spans 17 amino acids. The CDR3 DNA follows: TGTGCCAGCAGCCCGGACCTTGCGGGAGAACGATACAATGAGCAGTTCTTC. Translated: CASSPDLAGERYNEQFF.

The table lists this clonotype with many counts. V is TRBV6-1 and J is TRBJ1-2, with a tentative D call TRBD1 (5 bases). Trimming cost V 2 bases and J 7 bases, with 11 bases left between them. This CDR3 is 13 amino acids long. CDR1 and CDR2 from the germline V gene are MNHNS and SASEGT. This chain's CDR3 is CASSETRTSGYTF. In DNA, the CDR3 is TGTGCCAGCAGTGAAACAAGGACATCTGGCTACACCTTC.

This clonotype was recorded at least ten times. V usage is TRBV28 and J usage is TRBJ1-5; no definite D call. The CDR3 contains 16 residues. Germline V CDR1 and CDR2: MDHEN, SYDVKM. V was shortened by 7 bases and J by 7 bases, with 23 bases between the two germline ends. The CDR3 DNA reads TGTGCCAGCATCTCGACCCGCGGGAGGGCGGGCCAGCCCCAGCATTTT. It translates to CASISTRGRAGQPQHF. Based on the CDR3 plus reference TRBV28 and TRBJ1-5, the full variable domain is DVKVTQSSRYLVKRTGEKVFLECVQDMDHENMFWYRQDPGLGLRLIYFSYDVKMKEKGDIPEGYSVSREKKERFSLILESASTNQTSMYLCASISTRGRAGQPQHFGDGTRLSIL.

There are a few counts of this clonotype. This chain joins TRBV5-1 and TRBJ1-2; D unclear. This CDR3 spans 12 amino acids. V lost 0 bases and J lost 8, with 8 bases in between. CDR1 is SGHRS, CDR2 YFSETQ, per germline. In DNA form, the CDR3 reads TGCGCCAGCAGCTTGGGGCGGCGGGGCTACACCTTC. Translating it yields CASSLGRRGYTF.

This clonotype was counted between two and nine times. This chain connects TRBV4-1 to TRBJ1-5; D is uncertain. CDR1 MGHRA and CDR2 YSYEKL come from the germline V gene. The V end lost 2 bases, the J end lost 1 base, and 6 bases lay between the germline ends. The length of the CDR3 is 14 residues. This CDR3 reads CASSQFRSNQPQHF. Written as DNA, the CDR3 is TGCGCCAGCAGCCAATTTCGCAGCAATCAGCCCCAGCATTTT.

V is TRBV6-5 and J is TRBJ2-7, with 8 bases fitting TRBD2. The germline CDR1 and CDR2 sequences are MNHEY and SVGAGI. V gave up 2 bases and J gave up 0 bases; unmatched junction bases: 3. This CDR3 spans 15 amino acids. The CDR3 sequence: CASSYKLADSYEQYF. For the CDR3, the DNA is TGTGCCAGCAGTTACAAACTAGCGGACTCCTACGAGCAGTACTTC.

This clonotype was seen only a few times. The chain employs TRBV15 and TRBJ2-2; D call uncertain. The CDR3 is 15 residues long. Trimming took 0 bases from V and 8 from J, leaving 13 bases between them. Germline values: CDR1 LNHNV, CDR2 YYDKDF (reference sequence). In nucleotides, the CDR3 is TGTGCCACCAGCAGAGATCCGGGCGGTAAAGGGGAGCTGTTTTTT. Its protein product is CATSRDPGGKGELFF.

The sample holds many counts of this clonotype. This chain uses TRBV12-3 or TRBV12-4 with TRBJ1-2; D is ambiguous. The CDR3 loop spans 14 amino acids. The V end lost 4 bases, the J end lost 5 bases, and 14 bases lay between the germline ends. CDR3 sequence (DNA): TGTGCCAGCAGTTCTCCCACACCGTATTATGGCTACACCTTC. Its protein is CASSSPTPYYGYTF.

This clonotype was picked up a small number of times. The rearrangement joins TRBV3-1 to TRBJ1-2; no clear D gene. Trimming stripped 0 bases from V and 2 bases from J, with 22 bases between. Germline CDR1 is LGHDT and CDR2 is YNNKEL (reference sequence). The CDR3 length is 19 residues. This CDR3 is CASSQDAKYGTGRNYGYTF. As DNA, the CDR3 is TGTGCCAGCAGCCAAGATGCCAAATACGGAACGGGGAGGAACTATGGCTACACCTTC.

This clonotype has a count of ten or more. The V gene is TRBV20-1, the J gene TRBJ2-2; 8 bases match TRBD2. Germline CDR1 and CDR2: DFQATT and SNEGSKA (reference sequence). CDR3 size: 14 residues. With 2 bases clipped from V and 1 base from J, the junction kept 0 bases outside the gene matches. CDR3 DNA sequence: TGCAGTGCTAGACTAGCGGGGAACACCGGGGAGCTGTTTTTT. It yields the protein CSARLAGNTGELFF.

The chain combines TRBV6-2 or TRBV6-3 with TRBJ2-1; D may match TRBD1 or TRBD2 (5 bases each). The V and J ends lost 3 bases and 9 bases respectively, with 21 bases between them. This CDR3 is built from 16 residues. The germline V gene encodes CDR1 MNHEY and CDR2 SVGEGT. The CDR3: CASSYSGAGSVSEQFF. For the CDR3, the DNA is TGTGCCAGCAGTTATTCCGGGGCAGGGAGCGTATCTGAGCAGTTCTTC.

This clonotype has at least ten counts. The chain uses TRBV7-2 and TRBJ2-7, with no clear D. The CDR3 is 15 residues long. Germline CDR1 SGHTA, CDR2 FQGNSA. Trimming pared 1 base from V and 2 bases from J, leaving 12 bases between. The CDR3 DNA sequence: TGTGCCAGCAGCTTAGGGCAGATTTTAGCCTACGAGCAGTACTTC. Translating gives CASSLGQILAYEQYF.

Of note for this clonotype: A clone one base away is much larger, so this may be a read error. This chain links TRBV12-3 or TRBV12-4 with TRBJ1-2, with TRBD1 as a possible D gene (5 bases). Trimming took 5 bases from V and 8 from J, leaving 12 bases between them. CDR3 length: 12 amino acids. As DNA, the CDR3 is TGTGCCAGCAGTGCGGGGGAGGGCGGCTACACCTTC. Translation gives CASSAGEGGYTF.

The chain is built from TRBV28 and TRBJ2-1; D is ambiguous. The V gene lost 8 bases and the J gene lost 0 bases, with 14 bases spanning the gap. CDR1 is MDHEN and CDR2 is SYDVKM in the germline V gene. The CDR3 is 15 residues long. CDR3 sequence reads: CASGLAVSSYNEQFF. The CDR3 DNA reads as TGTGCCAGCGGATTGGCGGTTAGCTCCTACAATGAGCAGTTCTTC.

This clonotype was picked up many times. The chain employs TRBV11-2 and TRBJ2-3; 13 bases align to TRBD2. The CDR3 covers 16 residues. Germline loops: CDR1 SGHAT, CDR2 FQNNGV. The V and J ends lost 4 bases and 4 bases, in that order; junction bases with no gene match: 5. The CDR3 nucleotides read TGTGCCAGCAGCTCCCAAACTAGCGGGAGGGCAGATACGCAGTATTTT. It specifies CASSSQTSGRADTQYF.

In this sample, this clonotype turned up many times. V and J are TRBV20-1 and TRBJ2-5; a possible D gene is TRBD2 (6 bases). The V gene's germline CDR1 is DFQATT and CDR2 SNEGSKA (reference sequence). This CDR3 contains 14 residues. V was clipped by 1 base and J by 1 base, with 10 bases between them. The DNA for the CDR3 is TGCAGTGCTAGAGGGGGGAGGCCCCAAGAGACCCAGTACTTC. It is translated as CSARGGRPQETQYF.

The genes are TRBV7-2 and TRBJ2-7; D gene ambiguous. There are 15 residues in the CDR3. CDR1 and CDR2 from the germline V gene are SGHTA and FQGNSA. V shed 5 bases and J shed 4 bases, with 18 bases lying between them. For the CDR3, the DNA is TGTGCCAGCAGCCCCAGCCTAGTGTTGGGGTACGAGCAGTACTTC. This codes for CASSPSLVLGYEQYF.

As to this clonotype: A read error may be the cause here, since a much bigger clone is one base away. The chain is built from TRBV12-3 or TRBV12-4 and TRBJ2-4, with D perhaps matching TRBD2 (5 bases). CDR3 size: 14 residues. CDR3 coding DNA: TGTGCCAGCACCGACACCCTAGCCAAAACCATTCAGTACTTC. Encoded protein: CASTDTLAKTIQYF.

In regard to this clonotype: A read error may account for a junction end that differs from germline. The genes are TRBV6-2 or TRBV6-3 and TRBJ2-6, with D unclear. The CDR3 has 14 residues. CDR1 is MNHEY, CDR2 SVGEGT, per germline. The CDR3 is CAGSRSSGANVLTF. DNA of the CDR3: TGTGCCGGCAGTCGGAGTTCTGGGGCCAACGTCCTGACTTTC.

This clonotype was recorded at least ten times. The chain links TRBV14 to TRBJ1-1; D is undetermined. There are 18 residues in the CDR3. V gave up 4 bases and J gave up 4 bases, with 25 bases separating them. CDR1 is SGHDN and CDR2 is FVKESK in the germline V gene. The CDR3 spells CASSPFLGRSKGTTEAFF. CDR3 DNA sequence: TGTGCCAGCAGCCCCTTCCTGGGCCGCTCGAAGGGAACCACTGAAGCTTTCTTT. Full variable domain (rest looked up from reference TRBV14 and TRBJ1-1): EAGVTQFPSHSVIEKGQTVTLRCDPISGHDNLYWYRRVMGKEIKFLLHFVKESKQDESGMPNNRFLAERTGGTYSTLKVQPAELEDSGVYFCASSPFLGRSKGTTEAFFGQGTRLTVV.

This clonotype has more than one count but fewer than ten. DNA of the CDR3: TGTGCCAGTAGTATAGAGGCTTCTCAGCCCCAGCATTTT. This translates into CASSIEASQPQHF. V is TRBV19 and J is TRBJ1-5; D ambiguous. CDR3 size: 13 residues. Germline-derived CDR1 and CDR2 are LNHDA and SQIVND (reference sequence). Trimming stripped 0 bases from V and 6 bases from J, with 6 bases between.

This clonotype was detected once. The chain links TRBV19 to TRBJ2-1; 15 nucleotides match TRBD2. The CDR3 extends over 19 amino acids. J lost 9 bases, V lost 4 bases, and 16 bases had no gene match. Germline CDR1 reads LNHDA; CDR2 reads SQIVND (reference sequence). CDR3 DNA: TGTGCCAGTAGTACATGGACTAGCGGGAGGGTTAACGAACTCAGTGAGCAGTTCTTC. Its protein product is CASSTWTSGRVNELSEQFF.

This clonotype has a count of ten or more. The rearrangement uses TRBV5-4 and TRBJ1-2; 9 nucleotides line up with TRBD1. Trimming removed 4 bases from V and 3 bases from J; junction bases left unmatched: 4. CDR1 and CDR2 from the germline V gene are SGHNT and YYREEE (reference sequence). The CDR3 extends over 14 amino acids. CDR3 nucleotide sequence: TGTGCCAGCAGCGCAAGGACAGGGGACTATGGCTACACCTTC. This codes for CASSARTGDYGYTF.